The TCR beta chain under discussion was sequenced for a study of blood T cell repertoires in COVID-19. Germline V gene data show CDR1 as SGHAT and CDR2 as FQNNGV. The CDR3 is 12 residues long. V gave up 3 bases and J gave up 7 bases, with 9 bases separating them. Adults between about 18 and 95 years of age took part from about two dozen US areas. The data were produced by immunoSEQ multiplex PCR, yet TCRdb's version contains in-frame clones alone and is incomplete. In the table there are over 350,000 clones, 90% to 95% of which are singletons. The rearrangement links TRBV11-2 to TRBJ2-5, with D hard to call. The sample consisted of PBMCs or T cells enriched from blood (not recorded which). The origin of this receptor is a woman between 35 and 50 years old who had been exposed to COVID-19. The CDR3 spells CASSLLGVTQYF. The CDR3 DNA reads TGTGCCAGCAGCTTGCTGGGCGTGACCCAGTACTTC.